The 23 T cell receptor beta chains below all came from one sample that was sequenced in a study of T cell responses to AZD1222 COVID-19 vaccine. Libraries were prepared by immunoSEQ multiplex PCR; TCRdb keeps only in-frame clonotypes and omits some of them. The table records about 180,000 clones, about 90% of them present only once. Sequenced material: peripheral blood, taken 28 days after the second AZD1222 dose. The receptors here all came from an adult who received the AZD1222 COVID-19 vaccine.

The J gene is TRBJ2-1, the V gene TRBV27, with TRBD2 matching 9 bases. The germline V gene has CDR1 MNHEY and CDR2 SMNVEV (reference sequence). The CDR3 runs to 15 residues. With 8 bases clipped from V and 11 bases from J, the junction kept 16 bases outside the gene matches. CDR3 sequence (DNA): TGTGCCAGCGGAAGGCCCTTGGTAGCGGGGGCTAAGCAGTTCTTC. Encoded protein: CASGRPLVAGAKQFF.

This clone appeared a single time. This chain links TRBV2 with TRBJ2-3, with D possibly TRBD1 on 6 matching bases. CDR1 and CDR2 (germline): SNHLY, FYNNEI. V was trimmed by 7 bases and J by 5 bases, leaving 16 bases between them. This CDR3 is built from 14 residues. CDR3 DNA: TGTGCCAGCACCCGCGTGCAGGGGCTAGATACGCAGTATTTT. The encoded protein is CASTRVQGLDTQYF.

This chain connects TRBV29-1 to TRBJ1-1; no reliable D call. Germline CDR1 SQVTM, CDR2 ANQGSEA. CDR3 size: 11 residues. Trimming took off 4 bases at V and 6 bases at J, with 9 bases between the two ends. CDR3 residues: CSVAPSAEAFF. DNA of the CDR3: TGCAGCGTTGCCCCTTCCGCTGAAGCTTTCTTT.

The gene calls are TRBV28 and TRBJ1-5; 12 nucleotides match TRBD1. Germline values: CDR1 MDHEN, CDR2 SYDVKM. The CDR3 is 15 residues long. The junction had 1 base not matched to a gene; V was cut back by 2 bases and J by 5 bases. The CDR3 here is CASSLRDRGHQPQHF. The CDR3 DNA is TGTGCCAGCAGTTTAAGGGACAGGGGGCATCAGCCCCAGCATTTT.

The chain uses TRBV11-2 and TRBJ2-3; D gene ambiguous. The length of the CDR3 is 12 residues. V lost 4 bases to trimming and J lost 0 bases, with 2 bases between them. Per germline, CDR1 SGHAT and CDR2 FQNNGV. DNA for the CDR3: TGTGCCAGCAGCTCGAGCACAGATACGCAGTATTTT. This encodes CASSSSTDTQYF.

V and J are TRBV27 and TRBJ2-1; 9 bases align to TRBD2. The CDR3 is 20 residues long. J gave up 4 bases and V 0 bases, and 16 bases lay outside the gene matches. Germline-derived CDR1 and CDR2 are MNHEY and SMNVEV (reference sequence). The CDR3 nucleotides are TGTGCCAGCAGTTTATCGGCCAGGGGCCCCGCGAGCGGGAGGTACAATGAGCAGTTCTTC. This encodes CASSLSARGPASGRYNEQFF.

The V gene is TRBV7-2, the J gene TRBJ1-3, with D possibly TRBD1 on 5 matching bases. V lost 1 base to trimming and J lost 4 bases, with 11 bases between them. The length of the CDR3 is 15 residues. The germline V gene has CDR1 SGHTA and CDR2 FQGNSA. The CDR3 region has the DNA TGTGCCAGCAGCTTAGTTGCAGGGTTAGGAAACACCATATATTTT. Protein product: CASSLVAGLGNTIYF.

This rearrangement joins TRBV4-3 to TRBJ2-3, with 10 bases matching TRBD2. Trimming cost V 8 bases and J 5 bases; bases outside gene matches: 10. The CDR3 is made up of 15 amino acids. Germline V gene lookup returns CDR1 LGHNA and CDR2 YSLEER. The CDR3 DNA reads as TGCGCCAGCGGAGAGCGGGGGGGCATTTTAGATACGCAGTATTTT. As protein: CASGERGGILDTQYF.

The J gene is TRBJ2-5, the V gene TRBV11-1; no firm D call. The CDR3 totals 15 residues. Germline V gene lookup returns CDR1 SGHAT and CDR2 FQDESV (reference sequence). V was clipped by 6 bases and J by 2 bases, with 16 bases between them. The CDR3 bases are TGTGCCAGCAGTCCTCTAGGAAAAAGACAAGAGACCCAGTACTTC. It yields the protein CASSPLGKRQETQYF.

The V gene is TRBV7-2, the J gene TRBJ1-5, with unresolved D. V was trimmed by 2 bases and J by 0 bases, leaving 8 bases between them. CDR1 is SGHTA, CDR2 FQGNSA, per germline. This CDR3 has 15 amino acids. Written as DNA, the CDR3 is TGTGCCAGCAGCTTATACCAGAATAGCAATCAGCCCCAGCATTTT. Its protein is CASSLYQNSNQPQHF. Supplemented by reference TRBV7-2 and TRBJ1-5, the full variable domain reads GAGVSQSPSNKVTEKGKDVELRCDPISGHTALYWYRQSLGQGLEFLIYFQGNSAPDKSGLPSDRFSAERTGGSVSTLTIQRTQQEDSAVYLCASSLYQNSNQPQHFGDGTRLSIL.

Written as DNA, the CDR3 is TGTGCCAGTAGTAGGGACAGGGGTATAGCCAAAAACATTCAGTACTTC. It codes for CASSRDRGIAKNIQYF. V usage is TRBV19 and J usage is TRBJ2-4; TRBD1 aligns across 10 bases. J lost 0 bases, V lost 4 bases, and 3 bases had no gene match. Germline V gene sequence: CDR1 LNHDA, CDR2 SQIVND (reference sequence). The CDR3 covers 16 residues.

The chain is built from TRBV18 and TRBJ2-6; either TRBD1 or TRBD2 may fit D (5 bases each). V dropped 0 bases and J dropped 0 bases, with 9 bases sitting between them. Germline CDR1 KGHSH, CDR2 LQKENI. The CDR3 totals 17 residues. The CDR3 here is CASSPPGGTSGANVLTF. In nucleotides, the CDR3 is TGTGCCAGCTCACCACCGGGTGGGACCTCTGGGGCCAACGTCCTGACTTTC.

V usage is TRBV6-5 and J usage is TRBJ2-7; either TRBD1 or TRBD2 may supply D (6 bases each). Trimming removed 5 bases from V and 5 bases from J, with 19 bases in between. Germline values: CDR1 MNHEY, CDR2 SVGAGI. The CDR3 loop spans 15 amino acids. Written as DNA, the CDR3 is TGTGCCAGCAGTCCCCAGCCAAAGGGGGGCGACGAGCAGTACTTC. Its translation: CASSPQPKGGDEQYF.

The chain combines TRBV7-9 with TRBJ2-3, with D unresolved. Germline V CDR1 and CDR2: SEHNR, FQNEAQ (reference sequence). The CDR3 runs to 12 residues. V lost 8 bases, J lost 4 bases, and 10 bases lay in between. The CDR3 protein is CASDSAADTQYF. The CDR3 DNA reads as TGTGCCAGCGATAGTGCGGCAGATACGCAGTATTTT.

This clone occurred once. V usage is TRBV6-5 and J usage is TRBJ2-7, with TRBD2 as a possible D gene (6 bases). CDR3 length equals 12 residues. Looked up from germline, CDR1 is MNHEY and CDR2 is SVGAGI. Trimming cost V 7 bases and J 7 bases, with 14 bases left between them. The CDR3, as DNA: TGTGCCAGCACCCACGGGGGATGGGAGCAGTACTTC. This encodes CASTHGGWEQYF.

The chain is built from TRBV4-1 and TRBJ2-1; TRBD2 agrees at 13 bases. Losses at the gene ends were 3 bases for V and 5 bases for J; bases not matched to a gene: 7. The CDR3 sequence is 17 residues long. Germline CDR1 MGHRA, CDR2 YSYEKL. This chain's CDR3 is CASSHFSGTSGDNEQFF. CDR3 sequence (DNA): TGCGCCAGCAGCCACTTCTCCGGGACTAGCGGGGACAATGAGCAGTTCTTC.

A single count supports this clone. J is TRBJ2-7 and V is TRBV6-5, with 10 bases lining up with TRBD2. Germline-derived CDR1 and CDR2 are MNHEY and SVGAGI. J lost 4 bases, V lost 6 bases, and 9 bases had no gene match. The length of the CDR3 is 15 residues. CDR3 amino acids: CASRITSGEKYEQYF. CDR3 in DNA: TGTGCCAGCAGGATCACTAGCGGGGAAAAATACGAGCAGTACTTC.

The gene calls are TRBV2 and TRBJ2-7; 9 bases match TRBD1. This CDR3 is 14 amino acids long. CDR1 is SNHLY, CDR2 FYNNEI, per germline. J lost 2 bases, V lost 6 bases, and 5 bases had no gene match. The CDR3 reads CASSRDRETYEQYF. The DNA of the CDR3 is TGTGCCAGCAGCCGGGACAGGGAGACCTACGAGCAGTACTTC.

V is TRBV11-2 and J is TRBJ1-1, with D hard to call. Germline assignment: CDR1 SGHAT and CDR2 FQNNGV. This CDR3 has 16 residues. With 1 base removed from V and 0 bases from J, the gap between germline ends came to 12 bases. The CDR3, as DNA: TGTGCCAGCAGCTTAGGCTCGCGCGTTCTGAACACTGAAGCTTTCTTT. It yields the protein CASSLGSRVLNTEAFF.

The chain uses TRBV5-4 and TRBJ2-1; 14 positions match TRBD2. The germline V gene encodes CDR1 SGHNT and CDR2 YYREEE (reference sequence). The CDR3 is 15 amino acids. J lost 5 bases, V lost 4 bases, and 2 bases had no gene match. This chain's CDR3 is CASSPGLAGDNEQFF. In DNA form, the CDR3 reads TGTGCCAGCAGCCCGGGACTAGCGGGGGACAATGAGCAGTTCTTC.

The chain recombines TRBV6-1 with TRBJ1-6; D unclear. CDR1 is MNHNS, CDR2 SASEGT, per germline. The CDR3 covers 17 residues. V gave up 2 bases and J gave up 6 bases, with 17 bases separating them. The CDR3 DNA follows: TGTGCCAGCAGTGAAACTGGTTACCCACTGAGTAATTCACCCCTCCACTTT. It specifies CASSETGYPLSNSPLHF.

The chain has TRBV11-1 and TRBJ2-5; D might be TRBD1 (6 bases). CDR3 length: 14 amino acids. Germline CDR1 and CDR2: SGHAT and FQDESV (reference sequence). V was cut by 4 bases and J by 0 bases, with 9 bases left in between. CDR3 nucleotides: TGTGCCAGCAGCTCCGACAGGTACCAAGAGACCCAGTACTTC. This codes for CASSSDRYQETQYF.

The chain is built from TRBV28 and TRBJ2-1; no clear D gene. V lost 1 base, J lost 0 bases, and 10 bases lay in between. The CDR3 is 16 residues long. Per germline, CDR1 MDHEN and CDR2 SYDVKM. DNA for the CDR3: TGTGCCAGCAGTTTATCCCTCCAGAGCTCCTACAATGAGCAGTTCTTC. It yields the protein CASSLSLQSSYNEQFF.